Below are 30 T cell receptor beta chains sequenced from a single sample in a study of vaccination and CD4 T cells after COVID-19. Cultured CD4+ T cell DNA was sequenced using the Oncomine TCR Beta short-read assay. TCRdb passed the PCR reads through MiXCR, listing each CDR3 protein once. Of 10,000 to 11,000 distinct CDR3 sequences in the sample, 25% were seen once. Specified treatment: approximately nine-day PBMC culture with coronavirus spike peptide pools or control peptides (ViraFEST assay). Which antigens these TCRs recognize remains unknown. The input for sequencing was CD4+ T cells from blood, cultured in vitro, taken after SARS-CoV-2 vaccination. The receptors originated from a human donor who had recovered from COVID-19.

This clonotype was recorded a few times. This chain joins TRBV6-1 and TRBJ1-1; 9 bases match TRBD1. Germline V gene sequence: CDR1 MNHNS, CDR2 SASEGT. CDR3 size: 14 residues. J was trimmed by 7 bases and V by 6 bases; bases with no gene match: 9. CDR3 DNA: TGTGCCAGCAGCTTCACAGGGGGCAGAAGTGAAGCTTTCTTT. It specifies CASSFTGGRSEAFF.

The genes are TRBV5-4 and TRBJ2-5; 9 positions match TRBD1. The CDR3 length is 16 residues. V shed 2 bases and J 3 bases; nucleotides not matched to a gene: 8. The germline CDR1 and CDR2 sequences are SGHNT and YYREEE (reference sequence). The CDR3 DNA sequence: TGTGCCAGCAGCTTTCAAACAGGGGGCGAGGAAGAGACCCAGTACTTC. Translating gives CASSFQTGGEEETQYF. Looking up the rest from reference TRBV5-4 and TRBJ2-5 gives the full variable domain: ETGVTQSPTHLIKTRGQQVTLRCSSQSGHNTVSWYQQALGQGPQFIFQYYREEENGRGNFPPRFSGLQFPNYSSELNVNALELDDSALYLCASSFQTGGEEETQYFGPGTRLLVL.

The chain links TRBV4-1 to TRBJ2-7, with 7 bases that match TRBD1. The CDR3 spans 15 residues. J was trimmed by 1 base and V by 4 bases; bases with no gene match: 7. In germline, CDR1 is MGHRA, CDR2 YSYEKL. CDR3 DNA sequence: TGCGCCAGCAGCCGAACAGGGGATTCATCCTACGAGCAGTACTTC. Translated: CASSRTGDSSYEQYF.

This clonotype was detected only a few times. The chain uses TRBV20-1 and TRBJ2-7, with D uncertain. There are 18 residues in the CDR3. The germline V and J ends were trimmed by 1 base and 2 bases, with 24 bases remaining between them. The germline V gene encodes CDR1 DFQATT and CDR2 SNEGSKA (reference sequence). The CDR3 spells CSARGTALWRNRPYEQYF. The CDR3 nucleotides are TGCAGTGCTAGAGGTACGGCTTTGTGGCGAAATCGGCCCTACGAGCAGTACTTC.

By share, this clonotype ranks as medium-sized (0.01 to 0.1%). This chain links TRBV7-2 with TRBJ2-5, with a weak D call TRBD2 (6 bases). Germline V CDR1 and CDR2: SGHTA, FQGNSA. Between the trimmed V and J ends, which lost 5 bases and 5 bases, there was a span of 15 bases. The CDR3 is made up of 14 amino acids. CDR3 sequence reads: CASSPERLAETQYF. The CDR3 DNA is TGTGCCAGCAGCCCAGAGCGGCTAGCGGAGACCCAGTACTTC.

This clonotype was recorded a few times. This sequence joins TRBV7-9 and TRBJ2-3; D gene ambiguous. The CDR3 is 13 residues long. Germline CDR1 SEHNR, CDR2 FQNEAQ (reference sequence). Trimming took off 5 bases at V and 3 bases at J, with 9 bases between the two ends. The CDR3 sequence: CASSVTVTDTQYF. CDR3 bases: TGTGCCAGCAGCGTTACGGTGACAGATACGCAGTATTTT.

This clonotype has just a few counts. The gene calls are TRBV5-4 and TRBJ1-5; D is possibly TRBD1 (5 bases). The CDR3 has 15 residues. Germline CDR1 and CDR2: SGHNT and YYREEE (reference sequence). V lost 4 bases and J 5 bases, leaving 16 bases between the germline ends. CDR3 amino acids: CASSVWDRGHQPQHF. The CDR3 bases are TGTGCCAGCAGCGTTTGGGACCGAGGCCATCAGCCCCAGCATTTT.

In its sample, this clonotype is medium-sized. The CDR3 DNA follows: TGTGCCAGCAGCTCCTCTGGGACCCAGTACTTC. This sequence encodes CASSSSGTQYF. The V and J genes are TRBV7-8 and TRBJ2-5; no clear D. V was shortened by 4 bases and J by 7 bases, with 7 bases between the two germline ends. Germline V gene data show CDR1 as SGHVS and CDR2 as FQNEAQ. The CDR3 sequence is 11 residues long.

The genes are TRBV7-2 and TRBJ2-7, with D perhaps TRBD2 (6 bases). The V gene lost 2 bases and the J gene lost 5 bases, with 13 bases spanning the gap. The CDR3 has 14 residues. The germline gives CDR1 SGHTA, CDR2 FQGNSA. The CDR3 DNA follows: TGTGCCAGCAGCTTATCCGGGAGTTACCACGAGCAGTACTTC. Translated: CASSLSGSYHEQYF.

The chain employs TRBV6-5 and TRBJ2-1; 8 bases fit TRBD2. The length of the CDR3 is 15 residues. The germline V gene encodes CDR1 MNHEY and CDR2 SVGAGI. The V gene end was trimmed by 0 bases and the J gene end by 10 bases; junction bases not matched to a gene: 8. The CDR3 here is CASSYSPGGTTEQFF. As DNA, the CDR3 is TGTGCCAGCAGTTACTCGCCGGGGGGGACTACCGAGCAGTTCTTC.

This clonotype occurred a few times. The V gene is TRBV6-5, the J gene TRBJ1-5; D may be TRBD1 (5 bases). The CDR3 spans 14 residues. The V end was cut by 2 bases, the J end by 3 bases, with 8 bases between. Germline V gene sequence: CDR1 MNHEY, CDR2 SVGAGI. CDR3 nucleotides: TGTGCCAGCAGTTACACAGGCCCCAATCAGCCCCAGCATTTT. This encodes CASSYTGPNQPQHF.

The rearrangement links TRBV19 to TRBJ2-3, with D possibly being TRBD1 (6 bases). This CDR3 spans 14 amino acids. With 2 bases removed from V and 2 bases from J, the gap between germline ends came to 8 bases. The V gene's germline CDR1 is LNHDA and CDR2 SQIVND (reference sequence). Here the CDR3 reads CASSITGNTDTQYF. For the CDR3, the DNA is TGTGCCAGTAGTATAACAGGGAACACAGATACGCAGTATTTT.

This clonotype was seen more than once but under ten times. This chain links TRBV20-1 with TRBJ2-7, with D uncertain. The CDR3 covers 13 residues. Germline lookup yields CDR1 DFQATT and CDR2 SNEGSKA (reference sequence). V lost 6 bases, J lost 0 bases, and 12 bases lay in between. CDR3 sequence (DNA): TGCAGTGCCATAGTAGGGCCCTCCTACGAGCAGTACTTC. It specifies CSAIVGPSYEQYF.

This clonotype was seen a few times. This rearrangement joins TRBV28 to TRBJ2-1; 11 bases are a match to TRBD2. Germline values: CDR1 MDHEN, CDR2 SYDVKM. The CDR3 extends over 14 amino acids. Germline trimming cut 3 bases from V and 7 bases from J; bases unmatched to any gene: 2. The CDR3 sequence: CASSLGLAANEQFF. Here the CDR3 DNA reads TGTGCCAGCAGTTTGGGACTAGCGGCTAATGAGCAGTTCTTC. The full variable domain, in which reference TRBV28 and TRBJ2-1 provide the parts outside the CDR3, is DVKVTQSSRYLVKRTGEKVFLECVQDMDHENMFWYRQDPGLGLRLIYFSYDVKMKEKGDIPEGYSVSREKKERFSLILESASTNQTSMYLCASSLGLAANEQFFGPGTRLTVL.

This chain connects TRBV20-1 to TRBJ2-7; 8 positions agree with TRBD1. After removal of 5 bases from V and 0 bases from J, the junction contained 6 bases not matched to a gene. The length of the CDR3 is 14 residues. Germline assignment: CDR1 DFQATT and CDR2 SNEGSKA (reference sequence). The CDR3 loop reads CSAWTGLTSYEQYF. The CDR3 bases are TGCAGTGCTTGGACAGGGCTTACCTCCTACGAGCAGTACTTC.

The rearrangement joins TRBV28 to TRBJ2-3, with 11 bases identical to TRBD1. Germline trimming cut 6 bases from V and 8 bases from J; bases unmatched to any gene: 10. The CDR3 spans 15 residues. Germline V lookup: CDR1 MDHEN, CDR2 SYDVKM. CDR3 nucleotide sequence: TGTGCCAGCAGCACCGCCGGGACAGGGGGGGGTACGCAGTATTTT. Protein: CASSTAGTGGGTQYF.

This clonotype is judged medium-sized (0.01 to 0.1%). The chain uses TRBV20-1 and TRBJ1-6, with TRBD1 matching 8 bases. Germline-derived CDR1 and CDR2 are DFQATT and SNEGSKA (reference sequence). Trimming removed 6 bases from V and 2 bases from J; junction bases left unmatched: 9. The CDR3 runs to 16 residues. Written as DNA, the CDR3 is TGCAGTGCCTCAAGGACAGGGACGACCTATAATTCACCCCTCCACTTT. Translation: CSASRTGTTYNSPLHF.

This clonotype is medium-sized by share. This sequence joins TRBV15 and TRBJ2-7, with a tentative D call TRBD1 (5 bases). Germline V gene sequence: CDR1 LNHNV, CDR2 YYDKDF (reference sequence). The V end lost 3 bases, the J end lost 6 bases, and 21 bases lay between the germline ends. The CDR3 is made up of 16 amino acids. The CDR3 here is CATSRELPGLVGEQYF. Here the CDR3 DNA reads TGTGCCACCAGCAGGGAATTGCCAGGGCTTGTGGGCGAGCAGTACTTC.

The CDR3 nucleotides read TGTGCCACCAGTGATTGGGGACAGGGGGGTGTCGATACGCAGTATTTT. Translated: CATSDWGQGGVDTQYF. The chain has TRBV24-1 and TRBJ2-3; 11 bases line up with TRBD1. Germline V gives CDR1 KGHDR, CDR2 SFDVKD. The CDR3 loop spans 16 amino acids. V lost 2 bases and J lost 6; bases outside the gene matches: 6.

V gene TRBV27 combines with J gene TRBJ2-7; D ambiguous. CDR1 and CDR2 (germline): MNHEY, SMNVEV (reference sequence). The CDR3 extends over 16 amino acids. V lost 1 base to trimming and J lost 2 bases, with 15 bases between them. The CDR3 is CASSLFQNLKTYEQYF. The CDR3, as DNA: TGTGCCAGCAGTTTATTCCAGAATCTCAAGACCTACGAGCAGTACTTC.

The chain carries TRBV7-9 and TRBJ2-1; 14 nucleotides align to TRBD2. V gave up 5 bases and J gave up 9 bases; unmatched junction bases: 3. The CDR3 totals 14 residues. Looked up from germline, CDR1 is SEHNR and CDR2 is FQNEAQ (reference sequence). Here the CDR3 DNA reads TGTGCCAGCAGCAGACTAGCGGGAGGGCGTGAGCAGTTCTTC. Translated, it gives CASSRLAGGREQFF.

This rearrangement joins TRBV2 to TRBJ2-5; D could derive from TRBD1 or TRBD2 (6 bases each). V lost 9 bases to trimming and J lost 1 base, with 15 bases between them. From germline, CDR1 is SNHLY and CDR2 FYNNEI. The length of the CDR3 is 14 residues. CDR3 nucleotide sequence: TGTGCCAGTTCCCCCGGAGGGGGCCAAGAGACCCAGTACTTC. Translating it yields CASSPGGGQETQYF.

This sequence joins TRBV14 and TRBJ2-7, with D possibly being TRBD1 (7 bases). V lost 4 bases to trimming and J lost 3 bases, with 16 bases between them. This CDR3 comprises 15 residues. Germline values: CDR1 SGHDN, CDR2 FVKESK. CDR3: CASSRQGGIYYEQYF. The CDR3 DNA is TGTGCCAGCAGCCGTCAGGGGGGTATATACTACGAGCAGTACTTC.

By share, this clonotype ranks as medium-sized. V and J are TRBV28 and TRBJ2-5; either TRBD1 or TRBD2 may fit D (5 bases each). Trimming stripped 6 bases from V and 7 bases from J, with 18 bases between. CDR3 length: 14 amino acids. Germline assignment: CDR1 MDHEN and CDR2 SYDVKM. As DNA, the CDR3 is TGTGCCAGCAGCGTCCTTACGTGGGACGGGACCCAGTACTTC. This gives the protein CASSVLTWDGTQYF.

This chain connects TRBV19 to TRBJ2-7; D perhaps matches TRBD1 (6 bases). With 4 bases removed from V and 1 base from J, the gap between germline ends came to 14 bases. Per the germline V gene, CDR1 is LNHDA and CDR2 is SQIVND (reference sequence). CDR3 length: 15 residues. This CDR3 reads CASSTHRDGSYEQYF. The CDR3 nucleotides read TGTGCCAGTAGTACACACAGGGACGGATCCTACGAGCAGTACTTC.

The chain uses TRBV20-1 and TRBJ2-1, with a tentative D call TRBD1 (6 bases). There are 16 residues in the CDR3. Per the germline V gene, CDR1 is DFQATT and CDR2 is SNEGSKA (reference sequence). V was pared by 4 bases and J by 0 bases, with 16 bases between. Here the CDR3 reads CSAIKQGLSSYNEQFF. In DNA, the CDR3 is TGCAGTGCTATTAAACAGGGCCTAAGCTCCTACAATGAGCAGTTCTTC.

V is TRBV2 and J is TRBJ2-5; perhaps TRBD1 as D (6 bases). This CDR3 comprises 13 residues. The germline V gene has CDR1 SNHLY and CDR2 FYNNEI. V shed 9 bases and J shed 5 bases, with 16 bases lying between them. CDR3 DNA sequence: TGTGCCAGTCACAGGGATATGGGGGAGACCCAGTACTTC. It translates to CASHRDMGETQYF.

The chain links TRBV12-3 or TRBV12-4 to TRBJ1-6, with D possibly being TRBD1 (5 bases). The CDR3 runs 13 residues. V lost 1 base, J lost 9 bases, and 7 bases lay in between. CDR3 DNA sequence: TGTGCCAGCAGTTTAGAGAGGGGTTCACCCCTCCACTTT. Protein: CASSLERGSPLHF.

The chain employs TRBV5-4 and TRBJ2-7; TRBD2 aligns across 11 bases. Per germline, CDR1 SGHNT and CDR2 YYREEE (reference sequence). V lost 4 bases, J lost 9 bases, and 15 bases stayed unmatched. CDR3 size: 16 residues. CDR3 loop: CASSQYTSGRGSVQYF. In DNA form, the CDR3 reads TGTGCCAGCAGCCAATACACTAGCGGGAGAGGTAGTGTGCAGTACTTC.

This clonotype was detected only a few times. The chain recombines TRBV7-8 with TRBJ1-5; D remains ambiguous. The CDR3 sequence is 14 residues long. The V end lost 5 bases, the J end lost 0 bases, and 8 bases lay between the germline ends. The germline CDR1 and CDR2 sequences are SGHVS and FQNEAQ. The CDR3 DNA reads TGTGCCAGCAGCCCAGGTCATAGCAATCAGCCCCAGCATTTT. Protein sequence: CASSPGHSNQPQHF.